What follows are 24 T cell receptor beta chains derived from one specimen sequenced in a study of T cells after yellow fever vaccination. TCRdb reprocessed the 5' RACE reads with MiXCR, giving one entry per CDR3 protein. Of tens of thousands of distinct CDR3 sequences listed, more than 5.5% are singletons. The sequenced sample was CD8+ T cells sorted from PBMCs, obtained approximately 11 days after the first yellow fever vaccination. These receptors came from a young man who received the YFV17D yellow fever vaccine.

The V gene is TRBV25-1, the J gene TRBJ1-2, with 8 positions matching TRBD1. The CDR3 length is 12 residues. CDR1 is MGHDK, CDR2 SYGVNS, per germline. V was pared by 8 bases and J by 6 bases, with 5 bases of the junction left unmatched. Here the CDR3 DNA reads TGTGCCAGCCTGCAGGGGGCAGATGGCTACACCTTC. Its protein is CASLQGADGYTF.

This clonotype was recorded many times. The chain combines TRBV6-5 with TRBJ1-1, with D hard to call. The CDR3 totals 13 residues. V lost 6 bases, J lost 0 bases, and 8 bases lay in between. CDR1 is MNHEY and CDR2 is SVGAGI in the germline V gene. CDR3 nucleotide sequence: TGTGCCAGCAGACACGGGATGAACACTGAAGCTTTCTTT. It encodes CASRHGMNTEAFF.

A remark on this clonotype: A read error is possible here, since a much larger clone lies one base away. This chain links TRBV7-9 with TRBJ2-5, with no clear D. Germline V lookup: CDR1 SEHNR, CDR2 FQNEAQ (reference sequence). The length of the CDR3 is 13 residues. V lost 0 bases and J lost 1, with 3 bases in between. The CDR3 bases are TGTGCCAGCAGCTTAGCCATCCAAGAGACCCAGTACTTC. Protein: CASSLAIQETQYF.

This clonotype was seen many times. This chain links TRBV7-2 with TRBJ2-3, with D perhaps TRBD2 (6 bases). Looked up from germline, CDR1 is SGHTA and CDR2 is FQGNSA. The CDR3 spans 17 residues. Trimming left V 1 base short and J 0 bases short, with 14 bases between. The CDR3 sequence: CASSLGSSGVSTDTQYF. The DNA for the CDR3 is TGTGCCAGCAGCTTAGGGAGTAGCGGAGTTAGCACAGATACGCAGTATTTT.

In this sample, this clonotype turned up many times. The genes are TRBV3-2 and TRBJ2-3; the DNA was not compared with TRBD2, the D call given in the table. TRBV3-2 is shown as a pseudogene. The CDR3 is made up of 15 amino acids. The CDR3 coding sequence is TGTGCCAGCAGTTTAACTAGCGGGGACACAGATACGCAGTATTTT. Translated: CASSLTSGDTDTQYF.

Many counts were recorded for this clonotype. This sequence joins TRBV4-1 and TRBJ2-5; D is perhaps TRBD2 (6 bases). This CDR3 spans 15 amino acids. V was clipped by 3 bases and J by 0 bases, with 11 bases between them. Germline values: CDR1 MGHRA, CDR2 YSYEKL. The CDR3 protein is CASSHSRGYQETQYF. The CDR3 DNA is TGCGCCAGCAGCCACTCACGGGGGTACCAAGAGACCCAGTACTTC.

This clonotype was recorded many times. This rearrangement joins TRBV28 to TRBJ2-5, with 7 positions matching TRBD1. This CDR3 region has 15 residues. Germline CDR1 MDHEN, CDR2 SYDVKM. The CDR3 sequence is CGASQDRPSQETQYF. The CDR3 bases are TGTGGCGCGTCCCAGGACAGGCCCTCCCAAGAGACCCAGTACTTC.

This clonotype was seen many times. The DNA for the CDR3 is TGTGCCATCAGCCCAGGGGGGGCCTACGAGCAGTACGTC. It yields the protein CAISPGGAYEQYV. The chain has TRBV10-3 and TRBJ2-7, with D perhaps TRBD1 or TRBD2 (7 bases each). The germline V gene has CDR1 ENHRY and CDR2 SYGVKD. With 6 bases removed from V and 2 bases from J, the gap between germline ends came to 11 bases. The CDR3 sequence is 13 residues long.

This clonotype was found many times. This chain connects TRBV29-1 to TRBJ1-1, with D unresolved. In germline, CDR1 is SQVTM, CDR2 ANQGSEA. The CDR3 covers 13 residues. V lost 0 bases, J lost 1 base, and 6 bases lay in between. This CDR3 is CSVEDPGNTEAFF. The CDR3 DNA follows: TGCAGCGTTGAAGATCCAGGGAACACTGAAGCTTTCTTT.

In this sample, this clonotype turned up many times. This chain joins TRBV7-8 and TRBJ2-7; the D is unclear. The CDR3 consists of 14 residues. Trimming left V 6 bases short and J 2 bases short, with 14 bases between. Germline CDR1 is SGHVS and CDR2 is FQNEAQ. The CDR3 coding sequence is TGTGCCAGCAGTACCCGAGAAGGGCCCTACGAGCAGTACTTC. Its translation: CASSTREGPYEQYF.

This clonotype has ten or more counts. The gene calls are TRBV9 and TRBJ2-5; D not resolved. The germline CDR1 and CDR2 sequences are SGDLS and YYNGEE. This CDR3 region has 15 residues. The V and J ends lost 0 bases and 5 bases respectively, with 14 bases between them. CDR3 in amino acids: CASSVEGIELETQYF. CDR3 bases: TGTGCCAGCAGCGTAGAAGGGATTGAACTGGAGACCCAGTACTTC.

This clonotype has ten or more counts. The rearrangement joins TRBV7-2 to TRBJ1-5; possible D gene TRBD1, 5 bases. The CDR3 is 16 amino acids. V dropped 2 bases and J dropped 0 bases, with 11 bases sitting between them. CDR1 and CDR2 (germline): SGHTA, FQGNSA. In nucleotides, the CDR3 is TGTGCCAGCAGCTTATGGGGTGGGGGTAGCAATCAGCCCCAGCATTTT. This codes for CASSLWGGGSNQPQHF.

In this sample, this clonotype turned up many times. The gene calls are TRBV4-1 and TRBJ1-1; D gene unclear. The CDR3 runs to 16 residues. Per the germline V gene, CDR1 is MGHRA and CDR2 is YSYEKL. V was clipped by 4 bases and J by 0 bases, with 15 bases between them. The CDR3 nucleotides read TGCGCCAGCAGCCCCTTCCTGGGGAACATGAACACTGAAGCTTTCTTT. It yields the protein CASSPFLGNMNTEAFF.

This clonotype was observed many times. The V and J genes are TRBV7-9 and TRBJ1-6, with D possibly matching TRBD1 (5 bases). The CDR3 contains 15 residues. From germline, CDR1 is SEHNR and CDR2 FQNEAQ (reference sequence). Trimming cost V 6 bases and J 0 bases, with 9 bases left between them. The DNA for the CDR3 is TGTGCCAGCAGGTCAGGGAGCTCCTATAATTCACCCCTCCACTTT. Encoded protein: CASRSGSSYNSPLHF.

This clonotype was detected many times. The V gene is TRBV29-1, the J gene TRBJ2-1; tentatively, D is TRBD1 (7 bases). This CDR3 has 15 amino acids. Germline loops: CDR1 SQVTM, CDR2 ANQGSEA. Trimming pared 3 bases from V and 9 bases from J, leaving 21 bases between. The CDR3 region has the DNA TGCAGCGTTGAGCCGTTCAGGGGGGTCAACGGTGAGCAGTTCTTC. This gives the protein CSVEPFRGVNGEQFF.

This clonotype has a handful of counts. V gene TRBV5-1 combines with J gene TRBJ2-3; D is ambiguous. This CDR3 region has 14 residues. V was pared by 5 bases and J by 0 bases, with 10 bases between. CDR1 SGHRS and CDR2 YFSETQ come from the germline V gene. The DNA of the CDR3 is TGCGCCAGCAGAGACTCCCGGAGCACAGATACGCAGTATTTT. This sequence encodes CASRDSRSTDTQYF.

Ten or more counts support this clonotype. This rearrangement joins TRBV7-2 to TRBJ2-7; 9 positions agree with TRBD2. The CDR3 has 15 residues. V lost 5 bases and J lost 3; bases outside the gene matches: 8. From germline, CDR1 is SGHTA and CDR2 FQGNSA. CDR3 amino acids: CASSAIAGVLYEQYF. As DNA, the CDR3 is TGTGCCAGCAGCGCAATAGCGGGGGTCCTCTACGAGCAGTACTTC.

This chain connects TRBV6-5 to TRBJ2-7; possibly TRBD1 for D (5 bases). Trimming took 0 bases from V and 1 from J, leaving 7 bases between them. Germline V lookup: CDR1 MNHEY, CDR2 SVGAGI. This CDR3 contains 14 residues. In DNA form, the CDR3 reads TGTGCCAGCAGTTACTCGGACAATTCCTACGAGCAGTACTTC. As protein: CASSYSDNSYEQYF.

This clonotype came up many times. The chain combines TRBV29-1 with TRBJ2-2, with TRBD2 as a possible D gene (5 bases). There are 12 residues in the CDR3. The germline V gene encodes CDR1 SQVTM and CDR2 ANQGSEA. V was shortened by 4 bases and J by 4 bases, with 7 bases between the two germline ends. The CDR3 DNA reads TGCAGCGTTGTTCGGGGCACCGGGGAGCTGTTTTTT. This gives the protein CSVVRGTGELFF.

This clonotype was observed many times. The V gene is TRBV10-3, the J gene TRBJ1-1; 7 bases map to TRBD1. The V gene end was trimmed by 2 bases and the J gene end by 3 bases; junction bases not matched to a gene: 6. Germline CDR1 ENHRY, CDR2 SYGVKD. The CDR3 has 15 amino acids. In DNA form, the CDR3 reads TGTGCCATCAGTGAGCCGTCGGACAGGCACACTGAAGCTTTCTTT. This sequence encodes CAISEPSDRHTEAFF.

This clonotype was picked up a small number of times. The chain combines TRBV19 with TRBJ2-2, with 13 bases identical to TRBD2. Trimming took 4 bases from V and 2 from J; bases not matched to a gene: 10. The CDR3 has 19 amino acids. Germline CDR1 and CDR2: LNHDA and SQIVND (reference sequence). This chain's CDR3 is CASSTHRTSGGSNTGELFF. The CDR3 nucleotides are TGTGCCAGTAGTACCCATCGGACTAGCGGGGGCTCTAACACCGGGGAGCTGTTTTTT.

This clonotype was found a few times. For the CDR3, the DNA is TGTGCCAGCAGGGCGTTAGGACAGGGAACCTACGAGCAGTACTTC. Translated, it gives CASRALGQGTYEQYF. The chain recombines TRBV6-5 with TRBJ2-7; 8 nucleotides align to TRBD1. The V segment lost 6 bases and the J segment 2 bases; nucleotides outside the gene matches: 9. From germline, CDR1 is MNHEY and CDR2 SVGAGI. This CDR3 region has 15 residues.

This clonotype was seen repeatedly, ten times or more. The genes are TRBV19 and TRBJ1-2, with a weak D call TRBD1 (5 bases). The germline V and J ends were trimmed by 4 bases and 4 bases, with 7 bases remaining between them. Germline values: CDR1 LNHDA, CDR2 SQIVND (reference sequence). The CDR3 length is 12 residues. This chain's CDR3 is CASSRDGYGYTF. CDR3 sequence (DNA): TGTGCCAGTAGTAGGGACGGCTATGGCTACACCTTC. Full variable domain (rest looked up from reference TRBV19 and TRBJ1-2): DGGITQSPKYLFRKEGQNVTLSCEQNLNHDAMYWYRQDPGQGLRLIYYSQIVNDFQKGDIAEGYSVSREKKESFPLTVTSAQKNPTAFYLCASSRDGYGYTFGSGTRLTVV.

CDR3 protein: CASSQTSGANVLTF. CDR3 in DNA: TGTGCCAGCAGCCAAACCTCTGGGGCCAACGTCCTGACTTTC. The V call is TRBV7-9, the J call TRBJ2-6; no firm D call. The germline gives CDR1 SEHNR, CDR2 FQNEAQ (reference sequence). V lost 5 bases and J lost 0, with 5 bases in between. This CDR3 is built from 14 residues.